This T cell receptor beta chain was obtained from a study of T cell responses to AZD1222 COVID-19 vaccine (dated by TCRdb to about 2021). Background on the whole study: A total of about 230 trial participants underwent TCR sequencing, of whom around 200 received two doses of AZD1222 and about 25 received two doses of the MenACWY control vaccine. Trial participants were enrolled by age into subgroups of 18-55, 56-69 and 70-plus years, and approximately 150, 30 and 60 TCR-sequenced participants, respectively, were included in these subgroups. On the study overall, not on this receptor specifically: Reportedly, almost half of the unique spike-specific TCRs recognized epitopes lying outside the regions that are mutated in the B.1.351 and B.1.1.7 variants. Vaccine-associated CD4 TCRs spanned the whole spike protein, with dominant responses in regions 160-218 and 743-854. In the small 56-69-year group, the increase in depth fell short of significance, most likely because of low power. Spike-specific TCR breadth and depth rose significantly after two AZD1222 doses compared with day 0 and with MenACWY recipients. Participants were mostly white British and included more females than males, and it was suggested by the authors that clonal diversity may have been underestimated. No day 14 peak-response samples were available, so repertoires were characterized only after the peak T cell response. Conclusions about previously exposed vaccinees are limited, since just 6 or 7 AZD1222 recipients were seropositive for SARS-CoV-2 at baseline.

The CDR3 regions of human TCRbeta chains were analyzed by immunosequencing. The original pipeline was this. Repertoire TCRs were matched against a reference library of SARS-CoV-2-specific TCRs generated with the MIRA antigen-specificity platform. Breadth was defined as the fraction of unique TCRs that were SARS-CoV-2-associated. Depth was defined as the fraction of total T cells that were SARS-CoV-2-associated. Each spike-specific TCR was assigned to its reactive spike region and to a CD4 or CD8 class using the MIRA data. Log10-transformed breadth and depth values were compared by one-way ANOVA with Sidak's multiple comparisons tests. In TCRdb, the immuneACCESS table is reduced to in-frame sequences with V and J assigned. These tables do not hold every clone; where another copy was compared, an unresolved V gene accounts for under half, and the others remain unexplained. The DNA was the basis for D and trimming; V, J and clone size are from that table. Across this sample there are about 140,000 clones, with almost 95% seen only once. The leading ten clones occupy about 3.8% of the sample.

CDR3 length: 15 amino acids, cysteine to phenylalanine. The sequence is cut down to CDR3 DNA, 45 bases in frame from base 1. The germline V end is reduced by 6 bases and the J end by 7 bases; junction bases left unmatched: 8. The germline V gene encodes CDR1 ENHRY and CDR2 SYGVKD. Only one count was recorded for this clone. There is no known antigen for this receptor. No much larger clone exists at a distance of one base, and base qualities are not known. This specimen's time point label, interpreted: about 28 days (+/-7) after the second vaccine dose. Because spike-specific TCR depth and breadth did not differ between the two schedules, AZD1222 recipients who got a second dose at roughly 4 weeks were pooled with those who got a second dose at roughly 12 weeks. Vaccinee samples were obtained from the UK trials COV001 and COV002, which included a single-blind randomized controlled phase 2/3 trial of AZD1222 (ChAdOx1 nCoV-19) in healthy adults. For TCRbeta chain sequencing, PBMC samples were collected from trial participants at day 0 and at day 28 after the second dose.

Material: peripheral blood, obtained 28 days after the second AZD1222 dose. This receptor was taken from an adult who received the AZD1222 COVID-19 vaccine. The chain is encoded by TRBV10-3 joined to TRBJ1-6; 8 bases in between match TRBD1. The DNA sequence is TGTGCCATCAGGGGGACAGGCGGAGGGAATTCACCCCTCCACTTT. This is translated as CAIRGTGGGNSPLHF.